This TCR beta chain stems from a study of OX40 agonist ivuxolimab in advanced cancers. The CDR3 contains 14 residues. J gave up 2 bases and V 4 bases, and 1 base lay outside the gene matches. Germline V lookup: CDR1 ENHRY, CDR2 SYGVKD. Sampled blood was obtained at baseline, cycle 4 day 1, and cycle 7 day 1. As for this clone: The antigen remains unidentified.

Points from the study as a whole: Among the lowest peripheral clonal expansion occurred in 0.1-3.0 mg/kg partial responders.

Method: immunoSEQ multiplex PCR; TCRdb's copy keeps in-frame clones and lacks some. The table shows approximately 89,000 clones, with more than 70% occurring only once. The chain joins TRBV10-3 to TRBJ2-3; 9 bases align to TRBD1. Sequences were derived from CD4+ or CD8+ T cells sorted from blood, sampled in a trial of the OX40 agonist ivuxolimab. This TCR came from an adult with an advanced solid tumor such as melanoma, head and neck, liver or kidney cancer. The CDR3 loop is CAISGDRATDTQYF. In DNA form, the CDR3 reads TGTGCCATCAGTGGGGACAGGGCCACAGATACGCAGTATTTT.